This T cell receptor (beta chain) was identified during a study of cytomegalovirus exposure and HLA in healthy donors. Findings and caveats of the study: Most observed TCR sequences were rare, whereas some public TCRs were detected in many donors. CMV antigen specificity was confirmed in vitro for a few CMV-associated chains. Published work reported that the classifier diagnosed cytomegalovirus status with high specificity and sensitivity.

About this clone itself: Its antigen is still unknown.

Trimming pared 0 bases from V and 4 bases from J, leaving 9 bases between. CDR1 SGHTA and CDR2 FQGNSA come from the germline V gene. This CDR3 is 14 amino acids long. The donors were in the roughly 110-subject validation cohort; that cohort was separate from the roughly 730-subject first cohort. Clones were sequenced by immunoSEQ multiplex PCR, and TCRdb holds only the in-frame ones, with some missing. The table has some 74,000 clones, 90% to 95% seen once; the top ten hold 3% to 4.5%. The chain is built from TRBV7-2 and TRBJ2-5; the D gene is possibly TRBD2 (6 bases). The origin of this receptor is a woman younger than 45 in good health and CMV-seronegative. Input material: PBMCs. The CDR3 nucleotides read TGTGCCAGCAGCTTAGCGGGGGGAGGAGAGACCCAGTACTTC. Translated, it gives CASSLAGGGETQYF.